This T cell receptor (beta chain) stems from a study of control samples from healthy donors and cancer patients. This CDR3 has 15 amino acids. The germline V and J ends were trimmed by 2 bases and 0 bases, with 8 bases remaining between them. Germline CDR1 is MNHEY and CDR2 is SVGAGI. Data came from immunoSEQ multiplex PCR; TCRdb stores just in-frame clones and leaves some out. Of 150,000 to 200,000 clones listed, around 91% were seen once; the top ten hold approximately 1.5%. The receptor comes from a woman aged 50 to 60 in good health. Sequenced: blood. This chain joins TRBV6-5 and TRBJ2-1, with a weak D call TRBD1 (5 bases). The DNA for the CDR3 is TGTGCCAGCAGTTACGGAAGGGGCTCCTACAATGAGCAGTTCTTC. It yields the protein CASSYGRGSYNEQFF.